Sequencing of this TCR beta chain was carried out in a study of blood T cell repertoires in COVID-19. Per germline, CDR1 SGHTA and CDR2 FQGNSA. The ends lost 5 bases at V and 0 bases at J; junction bases unmatched: 4. The CDR3 has 15 amino acids. In the study's own analysis: Amplified reference gene primers provided the basis for estimating nucleated cell counts. TCRdb's copy holds only in-frame clones and misses some; the assay was immunoSEQ multiplex PCR. The V and J calls and clone size are taken from that table; D and trimming were inferred from the DNA. The data contain around 140,000 clones, approximately 88% of them singletons.

The sequencing sample was made of peripheral blood. The TCR sequence derives from a woman aged 50 to 60 with acute or convalescent COVID-19. The chain uses TRBV7-2 and TRBJ2-7, with 10 positions matching TRBD2. CDR3 nucleotide sequence: TGTGCCAGCAGCCACACTAGCGGGATCTCCTACGAGCAGTACTTC. Translation: CASSHTSGISYEQYF.